This TCR beta chain was retrieved from a study of T cell responses to AZD1222 COVID-19 vaccine. Regarding the study as a whole: In a largely white British group with more females than males, clonal diversity was possibly underestimated. Nearly half of unique spike-specific TCRs reportedly avoided B.1.351 and B.1.1.7 mutated regions.

Comments on this clone: Its cognate antigen is unknown.

The data were produced by immunoSEQ multiplex PCR, yet TCRdb's version contains in-frame clones alone and is incomplete. The sample yields some 150,000 clones, under 95% seen once. CDR3 length: 12 residues. V was pared by 3 bases and J by 7 bases, with 6 bases between. The chain couples TRBV12-3 or TRBV12-4 to TRBJ1-4, with no clear D. This TCR was recovered from an adult in good health. The sequenced sample was peripheral blood, obtained on day 0 of AZD1222 vaccination. The CDR3, as DNA: TGTGCCAGCAGTTTTTTTGGTGAAAAACTGTTTTTT. Amino acid sequence: CASSFFGEKLFF.